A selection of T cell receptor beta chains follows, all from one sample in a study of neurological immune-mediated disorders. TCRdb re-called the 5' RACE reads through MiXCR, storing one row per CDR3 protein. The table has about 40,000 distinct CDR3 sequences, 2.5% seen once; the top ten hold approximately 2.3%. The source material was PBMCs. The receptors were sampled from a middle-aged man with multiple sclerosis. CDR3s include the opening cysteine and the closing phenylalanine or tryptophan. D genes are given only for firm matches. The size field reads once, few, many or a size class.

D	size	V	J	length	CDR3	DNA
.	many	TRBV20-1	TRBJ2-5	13	CSAQGGTGETQYF	TGCAGTGCCCAAGGGGGAACCGGGGAGACCCAGTACTTC
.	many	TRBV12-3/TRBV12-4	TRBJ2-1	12	CASSLEVGGKLF	TGTGCCAGCAGTTTAGAAGTAGGTGGGAAACTCTTC
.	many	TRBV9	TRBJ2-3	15	CASSPGGGATDTQYF	TGTGCCAGCAGCCCTGGGGGAGGCGCCACAGATACGCAGTATTTT
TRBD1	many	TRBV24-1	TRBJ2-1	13	CATSDVWTGEQFF	TGTGCCACCAGTGATGTTTGGACAGGTGAGCAGTTCTTC
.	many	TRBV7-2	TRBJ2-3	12	CASSSRWDTQYF	TGTGCCAGCAGCTCCCGGTGGGATACGCAGTATTTT
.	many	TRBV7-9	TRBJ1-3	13	CASSLNIGNTIYF	TGTGCCAGCAGCTTGAACATCGGAAACACCATATATTTT
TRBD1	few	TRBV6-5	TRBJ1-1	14	CASSYDRVGTEAFF	TGTGCCAGCAGTTATGACAGGGTAGGAACTGAAGCTTTCTTT
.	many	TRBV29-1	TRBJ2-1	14	CSVVRTPRGDEQFF	TGCAGCGTTGTCAGGACACCTCGTGGGGATGAGCAGTTCTTC
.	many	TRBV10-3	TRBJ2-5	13	CAIRASQGETQYF	TGTGCCATCAGGGCTAGCCAGGGGGAGACCCAGTACTTC
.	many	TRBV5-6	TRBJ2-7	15	CASSLAGPGSYEQYF	TGTGCCAGCAGCTTGGCCGGGCCGGGATCCTACGAGCAGTACTTC
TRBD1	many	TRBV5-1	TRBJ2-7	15	CASSTTGQGVYEQYF	TGCGCCAGCAGCACCACAGGACAGGGGGTCTACGAGCAGTACTTC
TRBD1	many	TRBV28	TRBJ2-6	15	CASSRGQDWTNVLTF	TGTGCCAGCAGCCGCGGACAGGATTGGACCAACGTCCTGACTTTC
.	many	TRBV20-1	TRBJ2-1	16	CSARDMRKSPGNEQFF	TGCAGTGCTAGAGATATGCGGAAAAGCCCTGGGAATGAGCAGTTCTTC
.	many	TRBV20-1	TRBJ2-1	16	CSARKGTEGISGEQFF	TGCAGTGCTAGGAAAGGGACAGAGGGTATTAGCGGTGAGCAGTTCTTC
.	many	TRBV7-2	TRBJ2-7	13	CASSLVGEYEQYF	TGTGCCAGCAGCTTAGTAGGGGAGTACGAGCAGTACTTC
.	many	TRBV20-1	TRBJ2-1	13	CSAPSAGRDEQFF	TGCAGTGCTCCGTCGGCTGGCAGGGATGAGCAGTTCTTC
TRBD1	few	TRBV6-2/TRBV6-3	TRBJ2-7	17	CASSQQGSTNLYYEQYF	TGTGCCAGCAGTCAACAGGGGAGCACGAATCTATACTACGAGCAGTACTTC